These 14 T cell receptor beta chains were all obtained from the same sample, sequenced in a study of CD8 T cells in ankylosing spondylitis. General study results and limits: Ankylosing spondylitis blood appeared to be characterized by a TCR beta motif of roughly eight highly homologous variants.

The antigens for these receptors are not known. TCRdb redid the calling of the 5' RACE reads with MiXCR, one entry per CDR3 protein. The sample lists 500,000 to 550,000 distinct CDR3 sequences, about 13% occurring once. The sample was blood, either unsorted or a sorted T cell fraction (not recorded which). The receptors shown here come from a male donor with ankylosing spondylitis.

This clonotype was found many times. The rearrangement joins TRBV29-1 to TRBJ1-1; TRBD1 is a possible D gene (5 bases). Germline V gene data show CDR1 as SQVTM and CDR2 as ANQGSEA. This CDR3 spans 14 amino acids. The V and J ends lost 6 bases and 4 bases respectively, with 18 bases between them. The CDR3 sequence is CSVGTQRLGTEAFF. The CDR3 bases are TGCAGCGTGGGGACTCAAAGGCTCGGCACTGAAGCTTTCTTT.

This clonotype was seen more than once but under ten times. The chain links TRBV9 to TRBJ1-5; D gene ambiguous. V was clipped by 1 base and J by 3 bases, with 8 bases between them. The CDR3 has 14 amino acids. Germline V gene lookup returns CDR1 SGDLS and CDR2 YYNGEE. As DNA, the CDR3 is TGTGCCAGCAGCGTATCCCCCCACAATCAGCCCCAGCATTTT. It specifies CASSVSPHNQPQHF.

The chain uses TRBV6-5 and TRBJ2-1, with TRBD2 identical over 9 bases. V gave up 1 base and J gave up 7 bases; unmatched junction bases: 8. The CDR3 spans 16 residues. The germline V gene encodes CDR1 MNHEY and CDR2 SVGAGI. CDR3 bases: TGTGCCAGCAGTTACTTGGCGGGAGGGGCGGGGAATGAGCAGTTCTTC. Translating gives CASSYLAGGAGNEQFF.

The chain uses TRBV29-1 and TRBJ1-2; 8 bases match TRBD1. The germline CDR1 and CDR2 sequences are SQVTM and ANQGSEA. V was clipped by 6 bases and J by 3 bases; unmatched bases: 9. The CDR3 covers 14 residues. The CDR3 coding sequence is TGCAGCGTGGCAAAATTGGACAGGGACTATGGCTACACCTTC. Translated, it gives CSVAKLDRDYGYTF.

At least ten counts were recorded for this clonotype. The chain recombines TRBV7-8 with TRBJ1-5; D gene uncertain. Looked up from germline, CDR1 is SGHVS and CDR2 is FQNEAQ. The V and J ends lost 3 bases and 0 bases respectively, with 12 bases between them. The CDR3 covers 16 residues. This CDR3 is CASSFSTVNSNQPQHF. The CDR3 bases are TGTGCCAGCAGCTTCTCCACAGTGAATAGCAATCAGCCCCAGCATTTT.

In its sample, this clonotype was seen a few times. This rearrangement joins TRBV3-1 to TRBJ2-7; D is ambiguous. The CDR3 totals 14 residues. Germline V gene sequence: CDR1 LGHDT, CDR2 YNNKEL (reference sequence). V gave up 2 bases and J gave up 2 bases, with 10 bases separating them. CDR3 region: CASSQSGQTYEQYV. The CDR3 DNA reads as TGTGCCAGCAGCCAATCGGGCCAGACCTACGAGCAGTACGTC.

This clonotype was counted ten times or more. The genes are TRBV15 and TRBJ2-1, with 9 bases identical to TRBD2. V dropped 5 bases and J dropped 4; count of bases not matched to a gene: 9. The CDR3 contains 16 residues. CDR1 is LNHNV and CDR2 is YYDKDF in the germline V gene (reference sequence). CDR3 sequence: CATSASGTSKYNEQFF. CDR3 coding DNA: TGTGCCACCAGCGCCTCCGGGACTAGCAAATACAATGAGCAGTTCTTC. Full variable domain (outside the CDR3, taken from reference TRBV15 and TRBJ2-1): DAMVIQNPRYQVTQFGKPVTLSCSQTLNHNVMYWYQQKSSQAPKLLFHYYDKDFNNEADTPDNFQSRRPNTSFCFLDIRSPGLGDTAMYLCATSASGTSKYNEQFFGPGTRLTVL.

This clonotype was detected a few times. The rearrangement uses TRBV27 and TRBJ2-3; TRBD2 matches at 8 bases. The V gene's germline CDR1 is MNHEY and CDR2 SMNVEV (reference sequence). The CDR3 extends over 18 amino acids. Trimming cost V 3 bases and J 4 bases; bases outside gene matches: 15. The CDR3 DNA reads TGTGCCAGCAGTTTCCACGCGGGACTAGTTTTTCAAGCAGATACGCAGTATTTT. It codes for CASSFHAGLVFQADTQYF.

This clonotype showed up many times. The rearrangement joins TRBV5-1 to TRBJ2-1; D might be TRBD1 (6 bases). Trimming cost V 4 bases and J 2 bases, with 10 bases left between them. This CDR3 is built from 14 residues. CDR1 is SGHRS and CDR2 is YFSETQ in the germline V gene. The CDR3 bases are TGCGCCAGCAGCCTCCGGGACACCTACAATGAGCAGTTCTTC. Protein: CASSLRDTYNEQFF.

This clonotype was counted between two and nine times. The rearrangement uses TRBV2 and TRBJ1-4; D may be TRBD1 (5 bases). The germline V gene has CDR1 SNHLY and CDR2 FYNNEI. The CDR3 contains 17 residues. V dropped 6 bases and J dropped 5 bases, with 22 bases sitting between them. The CDR3 protein is CASSSRAGQSKNEKLFF. CDR3 DNA sequence: TGTGCCAGCAGCTCCCGTGCGGGGCAATCTAAGAATGAAAAACTGTTTTTT.

At least ten counts were recorded for this clonotype. The chain employs TRBV20-1 and TRBJ2-7, with TRBD2 matching 9 bases. CDR3 length equals 16 residues. The germline V gene encodes CDR1 DFQATT and CDR2 SNEGSKA (reference sequence). The junction had 9 bases not matched to a gene; V was cut back by 0 bases and J by 3 bases. CDR3 DNA sequence: TGCAGTGCTAGAGAGGGACTAGCAGTAATTGTCTACGAGCAGTACTTC. It translates to CSAREGLAVIVYEQYF.

This clonotype was seen ten or more times. This chain links TRBV7-2 with TRBJ1-1, with D unresolved. Trimming took off 9 bases at V and 1 base at J, with 12 bases between the two ends. Germline CDR1 is SGHTA and CDR2 is FQGNSA. This CDR3 is built from 13 residues. The chain's CDR3 is CASQSYENTEAFF. For the CDR3, the DNA is TGTGCCAGTCAGTCGTACGAGAACACTGAAGCTTTCTTT.

The V call is TRBV20-1, the J call TRBJ2-1; 7 bases align to TRBD2. The length of the CDR3 is 13 residues. Unmatched junction bases numbered 2, after V lost 6 bases and J lost 0 bases. CDR1 is DFQATT and CDR2 is SNEGSKA in the germline V gene (reference sequence). The CDR3: CSAGRASYNEQFF. In DNA, the CDR3 is TGCAGTGCAGGGAGGGCCTCCTACAATGAGCAGTTCTTC.

This clonotype has ten or more counts. The genes are TRBV12-3 or TRBV12-4 and TRBJ2-4; possibly TRBD1 for D (6 bases). This CDR3 spans 14 amino acids. V was trimmed by 1 base and J by 5 bases, leaving 9 bases between them. CDR3 coding DNA: TGTGCCAGCAGTTTAGAACAGGGACAAAACATTCAGTACTTC. It translates to CASSLEQGQNIQYF.